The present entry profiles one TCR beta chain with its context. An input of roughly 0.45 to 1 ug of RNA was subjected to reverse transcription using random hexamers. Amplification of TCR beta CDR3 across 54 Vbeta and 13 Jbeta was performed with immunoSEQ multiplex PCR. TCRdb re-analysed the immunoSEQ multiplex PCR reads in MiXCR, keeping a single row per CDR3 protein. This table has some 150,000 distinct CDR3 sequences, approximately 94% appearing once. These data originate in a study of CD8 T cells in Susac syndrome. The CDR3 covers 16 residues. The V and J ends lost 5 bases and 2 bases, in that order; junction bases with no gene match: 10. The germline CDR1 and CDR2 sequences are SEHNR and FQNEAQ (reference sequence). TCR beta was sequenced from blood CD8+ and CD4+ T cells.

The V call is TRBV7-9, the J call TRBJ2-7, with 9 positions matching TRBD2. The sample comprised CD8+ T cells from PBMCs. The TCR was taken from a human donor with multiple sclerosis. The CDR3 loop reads CASSHPIAGATYEQYF. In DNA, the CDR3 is TGTGCCAGCAGCCATCCAATAGCGGGGGCGACCTACGAGCAGTACTTC.